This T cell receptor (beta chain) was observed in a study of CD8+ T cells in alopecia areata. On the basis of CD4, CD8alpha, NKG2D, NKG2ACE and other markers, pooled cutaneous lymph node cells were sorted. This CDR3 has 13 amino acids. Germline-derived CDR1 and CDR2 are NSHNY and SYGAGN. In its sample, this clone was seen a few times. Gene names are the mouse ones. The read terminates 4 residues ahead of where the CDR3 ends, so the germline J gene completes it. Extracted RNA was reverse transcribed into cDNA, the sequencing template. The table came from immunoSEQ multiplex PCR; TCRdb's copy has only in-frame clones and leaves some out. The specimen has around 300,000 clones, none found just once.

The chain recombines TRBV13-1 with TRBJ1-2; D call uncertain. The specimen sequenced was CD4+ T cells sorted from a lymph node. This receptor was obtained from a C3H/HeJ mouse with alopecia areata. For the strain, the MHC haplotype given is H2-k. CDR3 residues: CASSDAGEADYTF. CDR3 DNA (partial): TGTGCCAGCAGTGATGCTGGGGAGGCC.